The T cell receptor (beta chain) described here comes from a study of response to subunit inactivated influenza vaccine. Study-wide results and caveats: That few new T cells are recruited by each seasonal influenza vaccination was the authors' suggestion.

Germline trimming cut 5 bases from V and 8 bases from J; bases unmatched to any gene: 10. The CDR3 sequence is 16 residues long. Per germline, CDR1 SGHTA and CDR2 FQGNSA. MiXCR was run by TCRdb on the RT-PCR reads, yielding one entry per CDR3 protein. The top ten hold roughly 10% of the sample, which has 530,000 or so distinct CDR3 sequences, approximately 12% seen once. As for this clonotype: Its antigen is as yet unknown.

This TCR was sampled from a man in his fifties who received an inactivated influenza vaccine. This chain links TRBV7-2 with TRBJ2-1; TRBD2 matches 12 bases. The sequencing used PBMCs from blood, collected on the day of vaccination. CDR3 bases: TGTGCCAGCAGCGACCCGACTAGCGGGAGATGGGATGAGCAGTTCTTC. Translating it yields CASSDPTSGRWDEQFF.